The source of this T cell receptor (beta chain) is a study of cytomegalovirus exposure and HLA in healthy donors. Study-level background: HLA-typed donors contributed some 85 million unique TCRs, which were held in an early data release. The study's findings and limits: Reportedly, fewer N-insertions than the approximately 690-donor mean appeared in an Asian-associated ancestry cluster in a later analysis. In an earlier analysis, in some 600 donors, most V segments appeared productive either ~90% or ~30% of the time.

This clone occurred once. What it recognizes is unknown. Vbeta (60) and Jbeta (13) primers were used in the PCR. Clones were read by immunoSEQ multiplex PCR, and TCRdb kept only the in-frame ones, dropping some. The repertoire holds some 150,000 clones, with approximately 79% as singletons. The V end lost 4 bases, the J end lost 5 bases, and 15 bases lay between the germline ends. CDR1 and CDR2 from the germline V gene are SGHRS and YFSETQ. The CDR3 loop spans 14 amino acids. V and J are TRBV5-1 and TRBJ1-2; D possibly corresponds to TRBD1 (5 bases). This clonotype originated in a middle-aged woman in good health and CMV-seropositive. The sequenced material came from PBMCs. This CDR3 reads CASSDAGTQYGYTF. DNA of the CDR3: TGCGCCAGCAGCGACGCCGGGACTCAATATGGCTACACCTTC.